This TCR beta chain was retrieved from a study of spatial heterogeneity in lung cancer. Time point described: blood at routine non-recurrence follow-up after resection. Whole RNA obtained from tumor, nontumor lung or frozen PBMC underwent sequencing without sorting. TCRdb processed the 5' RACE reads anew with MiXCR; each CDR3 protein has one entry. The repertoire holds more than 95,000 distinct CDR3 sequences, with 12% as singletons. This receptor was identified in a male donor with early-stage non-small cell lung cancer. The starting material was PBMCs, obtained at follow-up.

The CDR3, as DNA: TGTGCCAGCAGCTCAGAGCGTGAAAAACTGTTTTTT. Its protein product is CASSSEREKLFF. The J gene is TRBJ1-4, the V gene TRBV7-2; no reliable D call. Germline V lookup: CDR1 SGHTA, CDR2 FQGNSA. V was shortened by 4 bases and J by 7 bases, with 7 bases between the two germline ends. This CDR3 spans 12 amino acids.